Listed below are T cell receptor beta chains from one sample, sequenced in a study of T-cell memory formation after mild COVID-19. Each CDR3 protein gets one entry after TCRdb re-called the 5' RACE reads with MiXCR. There are approximately 500,000 distinct CDR3 sequences in the sample; around a quarter occur only once, and around 12% lies in the top ten. Sequencing was done on a sample of PBMCs or a T cell subset sorted from them (not recorded which). Receptors originate from an adult woman who had mild COVID-19 (a few samples of this study predate the infection). Cell type and time point are not known. CDR3s include the opening cysteine and the closing phenylalanine or tryptophan.

TRBV4-2,TRBJ1-2,CASSHEGPMTSLSYTF
TRBV18,TRBJ2-7,CASSPFDFYEQYF
TRBV24-1,TRBJ2-1,CATSDWRASGYNEQFF
TRBV4-1,TRBJ2-7,CASSQDYGGWASREQYF
TRBV7-2,TRBJ2-3,CASSLAWGGASMYF
TRBV28,TRBJ2-1,CASRQPGKLEDNEQFF
TRBV6-5,TRBJ2-3,CASSSGTGITDTQYF
TRBV29-1,TRBJ1-2,CSVGRDRNYGYTF
TRBV11-1,TRBJ2-1,CASTRDLSAYNEQFF
TRBV11-2,TRBJ1-2,CASSLDTWGPGNYGYTF
TRBV6-1,TRBJ2-5,CASSPDDTQQETQYF
TRBV7-8,TRBJ1-6,CASSSGTGNSPLHF
TRBV7-3,TRBJ2-1,CASRPTPVGYNEQFF
TRBV6-5,TRBJ2-1,CASRTGGAGEYNEQFF
TRBV6-5,TRBJ1-2,CASSLYTGAHGYTF
TRBV7-2,TRBJ2-1,CASSLDTGANEQFF
TRBV4-2,TRBJ1-2,CASSQQIGQGKGYGYTF
TRBV20-1,TRBJ2-1,CSARRAGLAGYQSEFF
TRBV2,TRBJ2-1,CASRKGTAGISEQFF
TRBV12-3/TRBV12-4,TRBJ2-2,CASSLTQGAGGELFF
TRBV29-1,TRBJ1-1,CSVLGTRMNTEAFF